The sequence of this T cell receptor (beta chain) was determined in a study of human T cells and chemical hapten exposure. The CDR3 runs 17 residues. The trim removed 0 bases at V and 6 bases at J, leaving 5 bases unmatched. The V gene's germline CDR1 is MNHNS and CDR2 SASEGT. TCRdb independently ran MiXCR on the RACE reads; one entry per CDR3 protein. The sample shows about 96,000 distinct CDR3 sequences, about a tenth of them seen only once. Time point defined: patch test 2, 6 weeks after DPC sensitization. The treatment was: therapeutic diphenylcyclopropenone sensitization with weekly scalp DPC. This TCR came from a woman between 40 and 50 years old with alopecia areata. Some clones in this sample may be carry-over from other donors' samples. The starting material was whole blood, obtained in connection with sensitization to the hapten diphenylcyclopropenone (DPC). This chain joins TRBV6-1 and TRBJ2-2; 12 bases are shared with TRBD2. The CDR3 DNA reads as TGTGCCAGCAGTGAAGCCAGCCTAGCGGGAGGGGCCGGGGAGCTGTTTTTT. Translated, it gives CASSEASLAGGAGELFF.